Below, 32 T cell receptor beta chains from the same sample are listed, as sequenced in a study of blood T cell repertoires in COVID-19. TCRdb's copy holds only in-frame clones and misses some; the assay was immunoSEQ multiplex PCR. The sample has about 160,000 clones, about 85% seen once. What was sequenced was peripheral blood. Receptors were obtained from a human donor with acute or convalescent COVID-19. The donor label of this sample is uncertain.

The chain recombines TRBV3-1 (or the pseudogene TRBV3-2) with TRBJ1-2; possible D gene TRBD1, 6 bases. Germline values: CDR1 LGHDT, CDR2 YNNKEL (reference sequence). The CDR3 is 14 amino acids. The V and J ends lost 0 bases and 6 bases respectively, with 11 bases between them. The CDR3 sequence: CASSQEDRGNGYTF. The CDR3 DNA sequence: TGTGCCAGCAGCCAAGAAGATAGGGGGAATGGCTACACCTTC.

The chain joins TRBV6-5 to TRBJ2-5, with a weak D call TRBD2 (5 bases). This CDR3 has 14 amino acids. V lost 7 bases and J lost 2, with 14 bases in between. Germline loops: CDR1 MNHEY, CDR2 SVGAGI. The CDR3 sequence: CASTQDGEQETQYF. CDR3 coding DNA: TGTGCCAGCACACAAGACGGGGAGCAAGAGACCCAGTACTTC.

The CDR3 here is CASSPGSGGTENIQYF. The CDR3 coding sequence is TGCGCCAGCAGCCCGGGTAGCGGGGGGACCGAAAACATTCAGTACTTC. This chain joins TRBV5-1 and TRBJ2-4, with 10 bases identical to TRBD2. Looked up from germline, CDR1 is SGHRS and CDR2 is YFSETQ. Trimming removed 4 bases from V and 5 bases from J; junction bases left unmatched: 9. CDR3 length: 16 amino acids.

CDR3 amino acids: CAWGSQGGQPQHF. The CDR3 nucleotides are TGTGCCTGGGGTAGTCAGGGTGGCCAGCCCCAGCATTTT. The chain employs TRBV30 and TRBJ1-5, with D perhaps TRBD1 (5 bases). The CDR3 runs 13 residues. Trimming shortened V by 5 bases and J by 7 bases, and 15 bases separated the two germline ends. Germline CDR1 reads GTSNPN; CDR2 reads SVGIG (reference sequence).

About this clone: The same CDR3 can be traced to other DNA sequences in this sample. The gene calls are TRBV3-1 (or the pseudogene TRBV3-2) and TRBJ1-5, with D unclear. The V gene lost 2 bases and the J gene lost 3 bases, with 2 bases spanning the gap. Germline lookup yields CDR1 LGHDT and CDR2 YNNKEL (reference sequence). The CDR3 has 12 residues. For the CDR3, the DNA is TGTGCCAGCAGCCAACTCAATCAGCCCCAGCATTTT. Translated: CASSQLNQPQHF.

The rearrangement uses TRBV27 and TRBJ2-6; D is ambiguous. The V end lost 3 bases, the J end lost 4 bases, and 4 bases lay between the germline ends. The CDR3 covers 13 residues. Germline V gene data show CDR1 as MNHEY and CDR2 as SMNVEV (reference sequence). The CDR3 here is CASSLAGANVLTF. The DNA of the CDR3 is TGTGCCAGCAGTTTGGCAGGGGCCAACGTCCTGACTTTC. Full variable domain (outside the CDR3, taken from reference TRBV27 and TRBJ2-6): EAQVTQNPRYLITVTGKKLTVTCSQNMNHEYMSWYRQDPGLGLRQIYYSMNVEVTDKGDVPEGYKVSRKEKRNFPLILESPSPNQTSLYFCASSLAGANVLTFGAGSRLTVL.

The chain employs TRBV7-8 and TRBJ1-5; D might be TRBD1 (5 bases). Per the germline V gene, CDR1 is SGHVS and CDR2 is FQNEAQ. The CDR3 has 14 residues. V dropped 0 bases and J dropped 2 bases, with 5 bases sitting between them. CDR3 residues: CASSLAGGNQPQHF. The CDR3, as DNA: TGTGCCAGCAGCTTAGCAGGGGGCAATCAGCCCCAGCATTTT.

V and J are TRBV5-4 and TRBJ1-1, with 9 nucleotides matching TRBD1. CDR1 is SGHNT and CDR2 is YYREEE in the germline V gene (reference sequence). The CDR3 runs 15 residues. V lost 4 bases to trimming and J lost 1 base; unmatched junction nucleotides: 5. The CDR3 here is CASSPRTGENTEAFF. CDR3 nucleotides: TGTGCCAGCAGCCCTCGGACAGGGGAGAACACTGAAGCTTTCTTT.

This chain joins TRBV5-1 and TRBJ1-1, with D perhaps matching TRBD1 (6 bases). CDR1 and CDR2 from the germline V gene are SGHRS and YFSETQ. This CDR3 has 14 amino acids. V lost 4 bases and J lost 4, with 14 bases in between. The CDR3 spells CASSPTGQITEAFF. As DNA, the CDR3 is TGCGCCAGCAGCCCCACGGGACAAATCACTGAAGCTTTCTTT.

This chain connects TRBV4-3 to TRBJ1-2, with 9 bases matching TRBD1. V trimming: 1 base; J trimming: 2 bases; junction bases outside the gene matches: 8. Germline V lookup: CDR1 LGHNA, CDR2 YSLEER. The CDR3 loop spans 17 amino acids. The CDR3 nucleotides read TGCGCCAGCAGCCAAGTCAGCACAGGGGGCCCCAACTATGGCTACACCTTC. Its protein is CASSQVSTGGPNYGYTF.

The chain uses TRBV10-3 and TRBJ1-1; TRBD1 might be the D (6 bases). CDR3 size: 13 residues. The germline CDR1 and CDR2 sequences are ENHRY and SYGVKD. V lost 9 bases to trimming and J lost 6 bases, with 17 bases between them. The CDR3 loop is CAIGRGQGSEAFF. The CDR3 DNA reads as TGTGCCATTGGGCGGGGGCAGGGGTCTGAAGCTTTCTTT.

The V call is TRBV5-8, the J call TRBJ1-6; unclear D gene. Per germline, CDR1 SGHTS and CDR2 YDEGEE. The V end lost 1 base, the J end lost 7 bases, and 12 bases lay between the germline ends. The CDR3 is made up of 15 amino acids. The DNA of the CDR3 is TGTGCCAGCAGCTTGAGAACAGTCGCCAATTCACCCCTCCACTTT. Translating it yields CASSLRTVANSPLHF.

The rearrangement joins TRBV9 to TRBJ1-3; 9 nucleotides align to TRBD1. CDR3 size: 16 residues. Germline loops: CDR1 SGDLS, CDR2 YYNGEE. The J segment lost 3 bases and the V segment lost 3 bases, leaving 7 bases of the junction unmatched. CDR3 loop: CASSDYRGRVGNTIYF. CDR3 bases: TGTGCCAGCAGCGATTACAGGGGGCGAGTTGGAAACACCATATATTTT. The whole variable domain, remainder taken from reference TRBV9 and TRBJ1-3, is DSGVTQTPKHLITATGQRVTLRCSPRSGDLSVYWYQQSLDQGLQFLIQYYNGEERAKGNILERFSAQQFPDLHSELNLSSLELGDSALYFCASSDYRGRVGNTIYFGEGSWLTVV.

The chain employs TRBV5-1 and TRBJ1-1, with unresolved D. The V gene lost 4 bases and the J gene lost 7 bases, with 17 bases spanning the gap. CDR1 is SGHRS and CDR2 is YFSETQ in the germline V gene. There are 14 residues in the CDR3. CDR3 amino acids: CASSPSRGSIEAFF. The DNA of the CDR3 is TGCGCCAGCAGCCCGTCCAGAGGGAGTATTGAAGCTTTCTTT.

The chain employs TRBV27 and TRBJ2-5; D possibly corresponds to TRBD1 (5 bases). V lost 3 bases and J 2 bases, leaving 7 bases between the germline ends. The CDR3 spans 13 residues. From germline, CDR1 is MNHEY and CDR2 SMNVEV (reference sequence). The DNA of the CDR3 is TGTGCCAGCAGTTTCAACAGGCAAGAGACCCAGTACTTC. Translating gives CASSFNRQETQYF.

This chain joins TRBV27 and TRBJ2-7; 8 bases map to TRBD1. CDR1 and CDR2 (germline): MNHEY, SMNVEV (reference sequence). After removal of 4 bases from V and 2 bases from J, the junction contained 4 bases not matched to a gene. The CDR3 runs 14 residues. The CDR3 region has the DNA TGTGCCAGCAGTTCACAGGGGGGCCCCTACGAGCAGTACTTC. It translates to CASSSQGGPYEQYF.

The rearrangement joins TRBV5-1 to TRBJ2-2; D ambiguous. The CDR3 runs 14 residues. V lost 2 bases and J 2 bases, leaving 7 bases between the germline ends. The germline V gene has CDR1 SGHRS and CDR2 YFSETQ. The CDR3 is CASSFDTNTGELFF. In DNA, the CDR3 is TGCGCCAGCAGCTTTGACACAAACACCGGGGAGCTGTTTTTT.

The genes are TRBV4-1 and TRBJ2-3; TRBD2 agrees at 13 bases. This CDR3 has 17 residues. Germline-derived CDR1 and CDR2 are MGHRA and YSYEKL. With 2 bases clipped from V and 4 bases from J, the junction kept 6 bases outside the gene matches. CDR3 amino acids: CASSQTYTSGGADTQYF. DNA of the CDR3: TGCGCCAGCAGCCAAACCTATACTAGCGGGGGGGCAGATACGCAGTATTTT.

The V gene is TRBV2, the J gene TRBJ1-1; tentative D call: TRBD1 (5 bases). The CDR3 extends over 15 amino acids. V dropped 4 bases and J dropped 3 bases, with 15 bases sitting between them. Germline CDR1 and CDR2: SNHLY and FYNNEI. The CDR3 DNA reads TGTGCCAGCAGTGCAAGGAGGGGAACGGACACTGAAGCTTTCTTT. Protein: CASSARRGTDTEAFF.

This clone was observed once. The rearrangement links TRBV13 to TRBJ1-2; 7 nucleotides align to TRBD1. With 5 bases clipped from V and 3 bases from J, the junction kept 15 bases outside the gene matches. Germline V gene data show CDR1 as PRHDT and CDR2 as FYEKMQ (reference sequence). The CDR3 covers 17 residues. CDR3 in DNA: TGTGCCAGCAGCCCAGGGGGACACCCGAAAGCGGACTATGGCTACACCTTC. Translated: CASSPGGHPKADYGYTF.

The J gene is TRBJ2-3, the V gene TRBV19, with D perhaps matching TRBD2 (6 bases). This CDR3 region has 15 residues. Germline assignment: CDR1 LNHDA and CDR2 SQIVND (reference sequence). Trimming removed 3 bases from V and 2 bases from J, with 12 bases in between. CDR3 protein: CASSIVGLNTDTQYF. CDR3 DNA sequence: TGTGCCAGTAGTATTGTGGGACTTAACACAGATACGCAGTATTTT.

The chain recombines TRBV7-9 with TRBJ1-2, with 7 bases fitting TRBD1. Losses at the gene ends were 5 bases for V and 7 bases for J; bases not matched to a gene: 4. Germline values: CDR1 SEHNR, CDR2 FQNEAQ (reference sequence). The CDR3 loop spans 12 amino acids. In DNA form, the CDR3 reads TGTGCCAGCAGCCCCGACAGGGTTGGCTACACCTTC. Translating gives CASSPDRVGYTF.

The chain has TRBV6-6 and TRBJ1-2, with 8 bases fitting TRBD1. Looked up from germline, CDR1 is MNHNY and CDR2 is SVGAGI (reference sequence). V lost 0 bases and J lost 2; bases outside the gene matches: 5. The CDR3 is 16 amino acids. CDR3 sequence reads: CASSYSNRGVNYGYTF. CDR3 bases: TGTGCCAGCAGTTACTCAAACAGGGGGGTAAACTATGGCTACACCTTC.

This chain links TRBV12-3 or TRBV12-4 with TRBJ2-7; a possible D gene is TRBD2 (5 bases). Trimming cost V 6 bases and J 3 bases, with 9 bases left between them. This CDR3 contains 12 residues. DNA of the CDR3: TGTGCCAGCAGCCCCGCGGGCTACGAGCAGTACTTC. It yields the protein CASSPAGYEQYF.

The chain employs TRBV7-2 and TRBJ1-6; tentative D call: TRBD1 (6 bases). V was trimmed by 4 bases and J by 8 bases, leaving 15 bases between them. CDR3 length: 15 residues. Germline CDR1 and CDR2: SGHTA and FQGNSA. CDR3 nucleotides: TGTGCCAGCAGCTCCCTCGGGACAAGGGATTCACCCCTCCACTTT. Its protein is CASSSLGTRDSPLHF.

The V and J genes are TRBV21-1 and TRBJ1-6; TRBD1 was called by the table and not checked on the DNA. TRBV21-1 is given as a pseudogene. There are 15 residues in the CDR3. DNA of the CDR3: TGTGCCAGCAGCAAAGAGGGGGCGGGGAATTCACCCCTCCACTTT. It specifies CASSKEGAGNSPLHF.

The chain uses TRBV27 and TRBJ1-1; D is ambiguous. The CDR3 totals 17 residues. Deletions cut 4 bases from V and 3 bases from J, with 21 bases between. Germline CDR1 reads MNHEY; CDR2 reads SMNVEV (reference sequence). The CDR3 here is CASSSQRTGRYDTEAFF. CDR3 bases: TGTGCCAGCAGTTCCCAGAGGACGGGGAGGTACGACACTGAAGCTTTCTTT.

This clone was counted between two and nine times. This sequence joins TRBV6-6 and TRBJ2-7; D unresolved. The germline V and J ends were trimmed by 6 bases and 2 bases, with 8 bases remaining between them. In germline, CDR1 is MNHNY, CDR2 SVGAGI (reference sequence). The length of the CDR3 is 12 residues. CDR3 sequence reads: CASSPVAYEQYF. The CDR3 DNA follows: TGTGCCAGCAGCCCAGTCGCCTACGAGCAGTACTTC.

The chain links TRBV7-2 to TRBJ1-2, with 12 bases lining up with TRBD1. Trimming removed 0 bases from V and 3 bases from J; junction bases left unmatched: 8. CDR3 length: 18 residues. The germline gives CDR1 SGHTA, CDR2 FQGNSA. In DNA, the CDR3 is TGTGCCAGCAGCTTAGCTGGGACAGGGGGCGCCCTAGACTATGGCTACACCTTC. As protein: CASSLAGTGGALDYGYTF.

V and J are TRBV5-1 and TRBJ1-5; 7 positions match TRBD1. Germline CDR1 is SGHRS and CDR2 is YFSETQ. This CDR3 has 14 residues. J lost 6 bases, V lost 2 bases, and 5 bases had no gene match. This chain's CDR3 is CASSLGGFGQPQHF. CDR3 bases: TGCGCCAGCAGCTTAGGGGGCTTCGGTCAGCCCCAGCATTTT.

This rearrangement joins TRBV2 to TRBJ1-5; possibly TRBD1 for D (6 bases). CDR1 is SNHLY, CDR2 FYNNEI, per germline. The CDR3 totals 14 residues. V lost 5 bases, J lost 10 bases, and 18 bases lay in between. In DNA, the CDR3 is TGTGCCAGCAGTTATACAGGGCCTATAGTCCCCCAGCATTTT. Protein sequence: CASSYTGPIVPQHF.

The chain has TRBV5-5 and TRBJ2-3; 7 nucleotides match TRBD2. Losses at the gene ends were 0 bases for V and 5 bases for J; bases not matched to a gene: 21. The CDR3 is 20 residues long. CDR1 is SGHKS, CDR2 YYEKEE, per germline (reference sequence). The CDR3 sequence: CASSLDFGGRGVAGRDTQYF. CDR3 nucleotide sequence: TGTGCCAGCAGCTTGGATTTCGGAGGCCGGGGGGTCGCCGGGCGAGATACGCAGTATTTT. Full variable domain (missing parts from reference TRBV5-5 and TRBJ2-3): DAGVTQSPTHLIKTRGQQVTLRCSPISGHKSVSWYQQVLGQGPQFIFQYYEKEERGRGNFPDRFSARQFPNYSSELNVNALLLGDSALYLCASSLDFGGRGVAGRDTQYFGPGTRLTVL.